This entry lists 9 T cell receptor beta chains sequenced from one sample in a study of T cell clonality in common variable immunodeficiency. Using immunoSEQ multiplex PCR, the repertoire was profiled, and TCRdb retains in-frame clones only, with some absent. Listed for the sample are more than 55,000 clones, none seen a single time. Sequencing was done on a sample of peripheral blood mononuclear cells. All receptors come from a person between 18 and 75 years old in good health.

This clone was observed many times. The read terminates 3 residues before the CDR3 end, so the remaining end is supplied by the germline J gene. The V and J genes are TRBV7-2 and TRBJ2-7, with 7 positions matching TRBD2. The CDR3 extends over 15 amino acids. The J segment lost 2 bases and the V segment lost 5 bases, leaving 9 bases of the junction unmatched. CDR1 and CDR2 (germline): SGHTA, FQGNSA. The CDR3 loop reads CASSPGPSGPYEQYF. The DNA read from the CDR3 is TGTGCCAGCAGCCCAGGGCCTAGCGGACCCTACGAG.

This clone was picked up many times. The read comes to an end 3 residues before the CDR3 does, leaving the germline J gene to fill in the end. The genes are TRBV6-2 or TRBV6-3 and TRBJ2-1; 9 nucleotides agree with TRBD1. The trim removed 5 bases at V and 7 bases at J, leaving 9 bases unmatched. From germline, CDR1 is MNHEY and CDR2 SVGEGT. This CDR3 spans 15 amino acids. The part of the CDR3 DNA that was read is TGTGCCAGCAGTACCTGGGACAGGGAAGGAAATGAG. Translating gives CASSTWDREGNE. The whole CDR3 is CASSTWDREGNEQFF.

This clone was counted ten times or more. The CDR3 extends 3 residues past the end of the read, so its final part is completed from the germline J gene. The J gene is TRBJ1-1, the V gene TRBV20-1; possible D gene TRBD1, 5 bases. Trimming stripped 1 base from V and 0 bases from J, with 12 bases between. This CDR3 region has 15 residues. Germline-derived CDR1 and CDR2 are DFQATT and SNEGSKA (reference sequence). CDR3 bases read: TGCAGTGCTAGAGTCCTGAGGGACTTGAACACTGAA. Protein product: CSARVLRDLNTE. The entire CDR3 sequence reads CSARVLRDLNTEAFF.

This clone was seen ten or more times. The read terminates 3 residues ahead of where the CDR3 ends, so the germline J gene completes it. The chain links TRBV5-5 to TRBJ2-4; maybe TRBD1 (6 bases). The CDR3 loop spans 14 amino acids. Germline V gene lookup returns CDR1 SGHKS and CDR2 YYEKEE (reference sequence). The covered CDR3 bases are TGTGCCAGCAGCTTACAAGTAGTAAACAGGGAT. Translated: CASSLQVVNRD. The full-length CDR3 reads as CASSLQVVNRDQYF.

This clone appeared many times. Coverage ceases 3 residues before the CDR3 finishes, and the germline J gene fills in the end. The chain links TRBV6-1 to TRBJ1-6, with D unresolved. The germline V and J ends were trimmed by 0 bases and 10 bases, with 19 bases remaining between them. The CDR3 runs to 17 residues. Germline CDR1 is MNHNS and CDR2 is SASEGT. The CDR3 reads CASSEAGSVRRGSPLHF. The DNA read from the CDR3 is TGTGCCAGCAGTGAAGCGGGATCGGTAAGGCGGGGATCACCC.

This clone has at least ten counts. The read falls 3 residues short of the CDR3 end, and the missing part is taken from the germline J gene. The chain has TRBV20-1 and TRBJ2-2; TRBD2 aligns across 9 bases. Germline CDR1 DFQATT, CDR2 SNEGSKA (reference sequence). The CDR3 totals 15 residues. Germline trimming cut 1 base from V and 6 bases from J; bases unmatched to any gene: 6. The part of the CDR3 DNA that was read is TGCAGTGCTAGAGGCGGGAGGGAGGACGCCGGGGAG. Protein sequence: CSARGGREDAGE. In full, the CDR3 reads CSARGGREDAGELFF.

This clone was recorded many times. The read comes to an end 3 residues before the CDR3 does, leaving the germline J gene to fill in the end. The J gene is TRBJ1-1, the V gene TRBV19; no reliable D call. Germline V gene lookup returns CDR1 LNHDA and CDR2 SQIVND (reference sequence). The CDR3 sequence is 13 residues long. Trimming cost V 2 bases and J 6 bases, with 10 bases left between them. CDR3 region: CASSIRVSSEAFF. The sequenced part of the CDR3 DNA is TGTGCCAGTAGTATACGGGTTAGTTCTGAA.

In its sample, this clone was seen many times. The CDR3 end lies 3 residues beyond the end of the read and is filled in from the germline J gene. The chain joins TRBV30 to TRBJ1-1, with a weak D call TRBD1 (6 bases). V was shortened by 4 bases and J by 4 bases, with 16 bases between the two germline ends. The CDR3 is made up of 14 amino acids. In germline, CDR1 is GTSNPN, CDR2 SVGIG (reference sequence). The CDR3: CAWNLGGAGTEAFF. The covered CDR3 bases are TGTGCCTGGAATCTTGGGGGGGCAGGCACTGAA.

This clone was found a few times. Given a far larger clone just one base away, this is likely a sequencing read error. Read sequence stops 3 residues before the CDR3 end, and the germline J gene provides the missing end. This chain links TRBV6-1 with TRBJ2-7, with 9 bases that match TRBD1. Germline CDR1 is MNHNS and CDR2 is SASEGT. This CDR3 has 15 residues. CDR3 region: CVSSESGTGSYEQYF. The DNA read from the CDR3 is TGTGTCAGCAGTGAGAGCGGGACAGGGTCCTACGAG.